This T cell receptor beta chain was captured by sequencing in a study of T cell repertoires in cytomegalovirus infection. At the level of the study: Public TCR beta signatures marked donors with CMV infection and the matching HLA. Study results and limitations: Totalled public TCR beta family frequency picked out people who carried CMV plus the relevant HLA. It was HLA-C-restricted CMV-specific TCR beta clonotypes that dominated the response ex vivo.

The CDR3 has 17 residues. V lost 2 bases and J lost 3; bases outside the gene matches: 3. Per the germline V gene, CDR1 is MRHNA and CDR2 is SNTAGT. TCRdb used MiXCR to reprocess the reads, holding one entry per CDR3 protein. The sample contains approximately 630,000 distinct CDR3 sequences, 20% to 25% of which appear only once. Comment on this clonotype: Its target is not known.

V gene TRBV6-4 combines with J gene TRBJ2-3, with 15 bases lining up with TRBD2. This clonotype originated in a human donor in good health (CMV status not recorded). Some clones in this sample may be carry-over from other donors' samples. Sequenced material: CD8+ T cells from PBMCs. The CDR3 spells CASSDRTSGGVTDTQYF. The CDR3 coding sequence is TGTGCCAGCAGTGACCGGACTAGCGGGGGGGTTACAGATACGCAGTATTTT.